The clone carrying this T cell receptor beta chain was observed at least ten times. This sample's TCRbeta library carried unique molecular identifier barcodes. TCRdb independently ran MiXCR on the PCR reads; one entry per CDR3 protein. In the table there are hundreds of thousands of distinct CDR3 sequences, around 12% of which are singletons. This sample is part of a study of T-cell reconstitution after alpha-beta-depleted transplantation in children. Trimming removed 8 bases at V and 0 bases at J, with 11 bases between. This CDR3 region has 14 residues. The specimen comprised PBMCs, sampled before TCRalphabeta/CD19-depleted stem cell transplant. The gene calls are TRBV12-3 or TRBV12-4 and TRBJ2-1, with D uncertain. The sequence came from a girl aged 2 to 10 with congenital amegakaryocytic thrombocytopenia, due to receive a stem cell transplant. In DNA, the CDR3 is TGTGCCAGCGGCCGATGGGGCTCCTACAATGAGCAGTTCTTC. Translating gives CASGRWGSYNEQFF.